Each of the 2 T cell receptor beta chains below was sequenced from the same sample in a study of blood T cell repertoires in COVID-19. Some clones are missing from TCRdb's copy, which holds only in-frame ones; the method was immunoSEQ multiplex PCR. The table includes about 230,000 clones, around 82% detected once. The specimen was peripheral blood. The receptors come from a man older than 75 with acute or convalescent COVID-19.

V gene TRBV11-2 combines with J gene TRBJ1-1, with TRBD1 as a possible D gene (5 bases). CDR1 and CDR2 (germline): SGHAT, FQNNGV. V was clipped by 5 bases and J by 6 bases, with 10 bases between them. The CDR3 covers 12 residues. The CDR3 region has the DNA TGTGCCAGCAGCCGGAGGGGCCCTGAAGCTTTCTTT. It yields the protein CASSRRGPEAFF.

V gene TRBV7-8 combines with J gene TRBJ2-7; TRBD2 aligns across 8 bases. Trimming took 0 bases from V and 3 from J; bases not matched to a gene: 4. Germline CDR1 SGHVS, CDR2 FQNEAQ. This CDR3 is 15 amino acids long. CDR3 protein: CASSLASGGIYEQYF. The CDR3 coding sequence is TGTGCCAGCAGCTTAGCGAGCGGGGGCATCTACGAGCAGTACTTC.